Below are 4 T cell receptor beta chains sequenced from a single sample in a study of long-term antiretroviral therapy in people with HIV. Assay version v3.0 of immunoSEQ was used, and it was run at survey level. This table comes from immunoSEQ multiplex PCR, and its TCRdb copy is limited to in-frame clones, with some not included. The sample consists of about 17,000 clones, 75% to 85% of them appearing once. This material consisted of unsorted PBMCs, taken 0.3 years before starting antiretroviral therapy. All receptors come from a man aged 50 or older with HIV.

The chain couples TRBV5-1 to TRBJ2-7; D is tentatively TRBD1 or TRBD2 (5 bases each). This CDR3 comprises 13 residues. Germline values: CDR1 SGHRS, CDR2 YFSETQ. Trimming removed 3 bases at V and 7 bases at J, with 14 bases between. The chain's CDR3 is CASSYSGPWEQYF. CDR3 nucleotide sequence: TGCGCCAGCAGCTATTCGGGGCCCTGGGAGCAGTACTTC.

This clone occurred a few times. V and J are TRBV7-2 and TRBJ2-7, with D maybe TRBD1 (7 bases). The V gene's germline CDR1 is SGHTA and CDR2 FQGNSA. The CDR3 contains 15 residues. Deletions cut 5 bases from V and 8 bases from J, with 22 bases between. CDR3: CASSQGGTASSKQYF. As DNA, the CDR3 is TGTGCCAGCAGCCAAGGGGGGACAGCTTCTTCGAAGCAGTACTTC.

V gene TRBV7-6 combines with J gene TRBJ2-7; TRBD1 is a possible D gene (6 bases). Trimming removed 5 bases at V and 1 base at J, with 12 bases between. CDR1 SGHVS and CDR2 FNYEAQ come from the germline V gene. The CDR3 runs 14 residues. CDR3 sequence: CASSHKDSSYEQYF. The CDR3 nucleotides read TGTGCCAGCAGCCATAAGGACAGTTCCTACGAGCAGTACTTC.

This clone was observed a single time. The chain carries TRBV28 and TRBJ2-1, with 11 bases that match TRBD2. Germline-derived CDR1 and CDR2 are MDHEN and SYDVKM. V lost 5 bases and J lost 8; bases outside the gene matches: 8. The CDR3 is 15 amino acids. In DNA form, the CDR3 reads TGTGCCAGCAGTACCACTAGCGGGAGCGAGTATGAGCAGTTCTTC. This codes for CASSTTSGSEYEQFF.